These T cell receptor beta chains were read from a single sample in a study of T-cell reconstitution after alpha-beta-depleted transplantation in children. TCRdb independently ran MiXCR on the PCR reads; one entry per CDR3 protein. The table lists some 240,000 distinct CDR3 sequences, approximately 9.9% of them singletons. The starting material was PBMCs from the stem cell graft donor, obtained from the stem cell graft. The receptor set was obtained from a human donor who donated a stem cell graft to a child with SCID. Each CDR3 is given with its conserved first and last residue. A D gene is named only where the DNA matches it firmly. Clone size is stated in some rows and not others, as once, few, many or a class when expanded.

J: TRBJ1-3
V: TRBV29-1
D: -
size: many
CDR3: CSVGLDSGNTIYF
DNA: TGCAGCGTTGGTTTGGACTCTGGAAACACCATATATTTT

J: TRBJ1-2
V: TRBV7-6
D: TRBD1
size: few
CDR3: CASSPQPGQPSYGYTF
DNA: TGTGCCAGCAGCCCTCAACCGGGACAGCCCTCCTATGGCTACACCTTC

J: TRBJ2-7
V: TRBV27
D: -
size: many
CDR3: CASTGRGSYEQYF
DNA: TGTGCCAGCACGGGCAGGGGCTCCTACGAGCAGTACTTC

J: TRBJ2-5
V: TRBV20-1
D: -
size: many
CDR3: CSAAPHWDSSEETQYF
DNA: TGCAGTGCTGCACCTCACTGGGATAGTTCAGAAGAGACCCAGTACTTC

J: TRBJ1-1
V: TRBV4-1
D: -
size: -
CDR3: CASSNPRGAPGTEAFF
DNA: TGCGCCAGCAGCAATCCACGGGGGGCGCCGGGCACTGAAGCTTTCTTT

J: TRBJ1-3
V: TRBV20-1
D: -
size: many
CDR3: CSARSSGNTIYF
DNA: TGCAGTGCTAGGAGTTCTGGAAACACCATATATTTT

J: TRBJ1-1
V: TRBV20-1
D: -
size: few
CDR3: CSARGHKNTEAFF
DNA: TGCAGTGCCCGGGGTCATAAGAACACTGAAGCTTTCTTT

J: TRBJ2-6
V: TRBV5-1
D: -
size: many
CDR3: CASSLQGSSGANVLTF
DNA: TGCGCCAGCAGCTTACAGGGTAGCTCTGGGGCCAACGTCCTGACTTTC

J: TRBJ2-1
V: TRBV7-2
D: TRBD2
size: many
CDR3: CASSLSSGPTPPYNEQFF
DNA: TGTGCCAGCAGCTTATCTAGCGGGCCGACCCCCCCCTACAATGAGCAGTTCTTC

J: TRBJ1-5
V: TRBV19
D: -
size: many
CDR3: CASSISGAVNQPQHF
DNA: TGTGCCAGTAGTATATCAGGGGCGGTGAATCAGCCCCAGCATTTT

J: TRBJ1-1
V: TRBV20-1
D: -
size: many
CDR3: CSARGTATEAFF
DNA: TGCAGTGCGAGGGGGACGGCAACTGAAGCTTTCTTT

J: TRBJ2-3
V: TRBV5-1
D: TRBD1
size: many
CDR3: CASSKVDRDGTDTQYF
DNA: TGCGCCAGCAGCAAAGTGGACAGGGACGGCACAGATACGCAGTATTTT

J: TRBJ2-1
V: TRBV5-1
D: -
size: many
CDR3: CASSHANNEQFF
DNA: TGCGCCAGCAGCCACGCTAACAATGAGCAGTTCTTC

J: TRBJ2-1
V: TRBV29-1
D: TRBD2
size: many
CDR3: CSMVGPRGGYNEQFF
DNA: TGCAGCATGGTGGGTCCTCGGGGGGGCTACAATGAGCAGTTCTTC

J: TRBJ1-1
V: TRBV7-9
D: TRBD1
size: many
CDR3: CASSFTGTGGTEAFF
DNA: TGTGCCAGCAGCTTTACCGGGACAGGGGGCACTGAAGCTTTCTTT

J: TRBJ1-5
V: TRBV7-9
D: TRBD1
size: many
CDR3: CASSLGDRANQPQHF
DNA: TGTGCCAGCAGCTTGGGGGACAGGGCGAATCAGCCCCAGCATTTT

J: TRBJ2-5
V: TRBV4-1
D: -
size: many
CDR3: CASSQDRGVWGETQYF
DNA: TGCGCCAGCAGCCAAGATAGGGGGGTTTGGGGGGAGACCCAGTACTTC

J: TRBJ2-3
V: TRBV14
D: -
size: many
CDR3: CASSQLTTATDTQYF
DNA: TGTGCCAGCAGCCAACTCACGACAGCCACAGATACGCAGTATTTT